This T cell receptor (beta chain) was captured in a study of naive and memory T cell subsets. Study results and caveats: Naive repertoires, especially CD8, held a few larger clonotypes, possibly memory cells re-expressing CD45RA.

Turning to this clonotype: As yet, its antigen is unknown.

An equimolar mix of two oligonucleotides served as the beta constant-region primer for TRBC1 and TRBC2. Ligated cDNA was amplified by four rounds of PCR with nested alpha and beta constant-region primers and SP2. MiXCR, applied by TCRdb to the UMI-ligation and nested PCR reads, yields one record per CDR3 protein. The sample carries 120,000 to 150,000 distinct CDR3 sequences, about 23% recorded once. The CDR3 covers 16 residues. Germline assignment: CDR1 MGHDK and CDR2 SYGVNS. Germline trimming cut 3 bases from V and 4 bases from J; bases unmatched to any gene: 9. This receptor was taken from a human donor in good health. The chain links TRBV25-1 to TRBJ2-5, with 9 nucleotides matching TRBD1. What was sequenced was naive CD4+ T cells from blood. The CDR3 sequence: CASSDGTGIFTETQYF. CDR3 bases: TGTGCCAGCAGTGACGGGACAGGGATTTTCACAGAGACCCAGTACTTC.